These 21 T cell receptor beta chains originate from one sample sequenced in a study of blood T cell repertoires in COVID-19 (dated by TCRdb to 2018 to 2021). Library prep was done by the immunoSEQ multiplex PCR assay. Entries here come from immuneACCESS through TCRdb and include only in-frame sequences with V and J called. Some clones fail to appear in such tables; in the studies checked, an unresolved V gene covers under half of the shortfall, and the cause of the remainder is unknown. The table for this sample lists hundreds of thousands of clones; about 85% of them were counted only once. The top ten clonotypes cover less than 20% of the sample. Input material: peripheral blood. These receptors all stem from a man younger than 40 with active or convalescent COVID-19.

This chain links TRBV2 with TRBJ2-2; perhaps TRBD2 as D (7 bases). The CDR3 is 18 residues long. CDR1 is SNHLY, CDR2 FYNNEI, per germline. V lost 6 bases and J lost 3, with 23 bases in between. The DNA for the CDR3 is TGTGCCAGCAGAGAACCCATGGGGGGGGCGCTTTACACCGGGGAGCTGTTTTTT. It is translated as CASREPMGGALYTGELFF.

This rearrangement joins TRBV4-2 to TRBJ2-3; 11 bases are a match to TRBD2. V shed 4 bases, J shed 0 bases, and the junction held 9 bases outside the gene matches. This CDR3 spans 18 amino acids. The germline V gene encodes CDR1 LGHNA and CDR2 YNFKEQ. The CDR3 is CASSRLAGGLISTDTQYF. In DNA, the CDR3 is TGTGCCAGCAGCCGATTAGCGGGGGGGTTGATTAGCACAGATACGCAGTATTTT.

The chain couples TRBV5-1 to TRBJ1-3; D may be TRBD1 (5 bases). There are 12 residues in the CDR3. CDR1 and CDR2 from the germline V gene are SGHRS and YFSETQ. V lost 0 bases and J lost 8, with 6 bases in between. CDR3 region: CASSLEGDTIYF. In DNA, the CDR3 is TGCGCCAGCAGCTTGGAAGGGGACACCATATATTTT. Using reference TRBV5-1 and TRBJ1-3 for the parts outside the CDR3, the full variable domain is KAGVTQTPRYLIKTRGQQVTLSCSPISGHRSVSWYQQTPGQGLQFLFEYFSETQRNKGNFPGRFSGRQFSNSRSEMNVSTLELGDSALYLCASSLEGDTIYFGEGSWLTVV.

The V call is TRBV9, the J call TRBJ2-7, with 10 positions matching TRBD2. There are 15 residues in the CDR3. V shed 4 bases and J 2 bases; nucleotides not matched to a gene: 6. The germline CDR1 and CDR2 sequences are SGDLS and YYNGEE. The CDR3 is CASSPSGSPTYEQYF. The CDR3, as DNA: TGTGCCAGCAGCCCTAGCGGGAGTCCTACCTACGAGCAGTACTTC. Full variable domain (outside the CDR3, taken from reference TRBV9 and TRBJ2-7): DSGVTQTPKHLITATGQRVTLRCSPRSGDLSVYWYQQSLDQGLQFLIQYYNGEERAKGNILERFSAQQFPDLHSELNLSSLELGDSALYFCASSPSGSPTYEQYFGPGTRLTVT.

The J gene is TRBJ2-7, the V gene TRBV7-2; unclear D gene. This CDR3 has 12 residues. Germline V CDR1 and CDR2: SGHTA, FQGNSA. Trimming took off 5 bases at V and 2 bases at J, with 7 bases between the two ends. The CDR3 DNA is TGTGCCAGCAGCCGAGGCCCCTACGAGCAGTACTTC. This encodes CASSRGPYEQYF.

The rearrangement links TRBV7-2 to TRBJ1-2; D unresolved. The CDR3 is made up of 13 amino acids. The V and J ends lost 5 bases and 4 bases respectively, with 11 bases between them. Germline assignment: CDR1 SGHTA and CDR2 FQGNSA. The CDR3 here is CASSDRGFYGYTF. The DNA of the CDR3 is TGTGCCAGCAGCGACCGAGGGTTCTATGGCTACACCTTC.

Only one count was recorded for this clone. The chain combines TRBV7-2 with TRBJ2-3; TRBD1 matches 7 bases. Germline V lookup: CDR1 SGHTA, CDR2 FQGNSA. This CDR3 contains 15 residues. V lost 4 bases to trimming and J lost 6 bases; unmatched junction nucleotides: 10. The CDR3, as DNA: TGTGCCAGCAGCTCGCGACAGGGCACATCGGATACGCAGTATTTT. Residues: CASSSRQGTSDTQYF.

In this sample, this clone turned up once. V is TRBV7-9 and J is TRBJ2-5; the D is unclear. Germline V gene data show CDR1 as SEHNR and CDR2 as FQNEAQ (reference sequence). The CDR3 consists of 13 residues. Trimming left V 5 bases short and J 5 bases short, with 12 bases between. The CDR3 protein is CASSPSSRETQYF. For the CDR3, the DNA is TGTGCCAGCAGCCCGAGTTCGAGGGAGACCCAGTACTTC.

This sequence joins TRBV6-2 or TRBV6-3 and TRBJ2-1; maybe TRBD1 (6 bases). Germline values: CDR1 MNHEY, CDR2 SVGEGT. The CDR3 sequence is 13 residues long. V lost 5 bases and J 4 bases, leaving 9 bases between the germline ends. CDR3 DNA: TGTGCCAGCAGTCCCGGACAGTACAATGAGCAGTTCTTC. It is translated as CASSPGQYNEQFF.

V usage is TRBV28 and J usage is TRBJ1-1; weak D call: TRBD1 (5 bases). CDR1 MDHEN and CDR2 SYDVKM come from the germline V gene. Trimming left V 10 bases short and J 0 bases short, with 12 bases between. The CDR3 covers 13 residues. Written as DNA, the CDR3 is TGTGCCACCCAACAGGTCATGAACACTGAAGCTTTCTTT. Translated, it gives CATQQVMNTEAFF.

The chain links TRBV30 to TRBJ1-5; 11 bases match TRBD1. Per germline, CDR1 GTSNPN and CDR2 SVGIG (reference sequence). CDR3 length equals 13 residues. The V and J ends lost 5 bases and 4 bases, in that order; junction bases with no gene match: 1. Here the CDR3 DNA reads TGTGCCTGGGGGGACAGGGGGAATCAGCCCCAGCATTTT. Protein sequence: CAWGDRGNQPQHF.

This clone was seen only a few times. One junction end disagrees with the germline gene, perhaps due to a read error. The chain carries TRBV19 and TRBJ1-2; TRBD1 agrees at 8 bases. Germline loops: CDR1 LNHDA, CDR2 SQIVND (reference sequence). The CDR3 sequence is 13 residues long. The CDR3 is CASSIDRGSGYTF. The DNA for the CDR3 is TGTGCCAGTAGCATAGACAGGGGAAGCGGCTACACCTTC.

The genes are TRBV5-4 and TRBJ1-2; TRBD1 agrees at 7 bases. CDR3 length equals 13 residues. V lost 3 bases, J lost 2 bases, and 1 base stayed unmatched. Germline values: CDR1 SGHNT, CDR2 YYREEE (reference sequence). The CDR3: CASSSGQNYGYTF. The CDR3 region has the DNA TGTGCCAGCAGCTCGGGACAGAACTATGGCTACACCTTC.

V is TRBV5-5 and J is TRBJ1-2, with 8 bases matching TRBD1. The length of the CDR3 is 15 residues. Germline values: CDR1 SGHKS, CDR2 YYEKEE (reference sequence). V dropped 4 bases and J dropped 5; count of bases not matched to a gene: 10. The CDR3 here is CASSTATGAVYGYTF. CDR3 DNA: TGTGCCAGCAGCACGGCGACAGGGGCCGTTTATGGCTACACCTTC.

The chain recombines TRBV19 with TRBJ1-2; D is unresolved. The CDR3 covers 14 residues. V was shortened by 1 base and J by 4 bases, with 10 bases between the two germline ends. The germline V gene encodes CDR1 LNHDA and CDR2 SQIVND (reference sequence). Here the CDR3 DNA reads TGTGCCAGTAGTATAGTCGAGGATTCCTATGGCTACACCTTC. Translated: CASSIVEDSYGYTF. The complete variable domain, with remaining parts taken from reference TRBV19 and TRBJ1-2, reads DGGITQSPKYLFRKEGQNVTLSCEQNLNHDAMYWYRQDPGQGLRLIYYSQIVNDFQKGDIAEGYSVSREKKESFPLTVTSAQKNPTAFYLCASSIVEDSYGYTFGSGTRLTVV.

CDR3 DNA: TGTGCCAGCAGGATACTAGCGGGGGGGGCCCTAGAGACCCAGTACTTC. Protein product: CASRILAGGALETQYF. V gene TRBV7-2 combines with J gene TRBJ2-5, with 13 bases that match TRBD2. V trimming: 6 bases; J trimming: 4 bases; junction bases outside the gene matches: 8. Per the germline V gene, CDR1 is SGHTA and CDR2 is FQGNSA. The CDR3 is 16 residues long.

V gene TRBV3-1 (or the pseudogene TRBV3-2) combines with J gene TRBJ2-4; a possible D gene is TRBD2 (6 bases). Trimming took 8 bases from V and 2 from J, leaving 16 bases between them. The CDR3 covers 15 residues. Germline V CDR1 and CDR2: LGHDT, YNNKEL (reference sequence). CDR3 coding DNA: TGTGCCAGCGGTGGGGGAGGTCGGACCAAAAACATTCAGTACTTC. This encodes CASGGGGRTKNIQYF.

This chain uses TRBV5-1 with TRBJ1-1; D gene ambiguous. This CDR3 has 13 residues. V lost 0 bases, J lost 1 base, and 4 bases lay in between. Per germline, CDR1 SGHRS and CDR2 YFSETQ. Written as DNA, the CDR3 is TGCGCCAGCAGCTTGGGCGGGAACACTGAAGCTTTCTTT. Translating it yields CASSLGGNTEAFF.

V gene TRBV12-3 or TRBV12-4 combines with J gene TRBJ1-1; 7 nucleotides agree with TRBD1. The CDR3 is 13 residues long. V was clipped by 6 bases and J by 4 bases; unmatched bases: 5. Here the CDR3 reads CASRANRGTEAFF. CDR3 DNA: TGTGCCAGCAGGGCAAACAGGGGCACTGAAGCTTTCTTT.

V gene TRBV18 combines with J gene TRBJ1-2, with a weak D call TRBD1 (5 bases). The CDR3 length is 16 residues. V lost 6 bases, J lost 6 bases, and 23 bases lay in between. Germline V gene data show CDR1 as KGHSH and CDR2 as LQKENI. This chain's CDR3 is CASSRSRGEGENGYTF. In DNA form, the CDR3 reads TGTGCCAGCTCCCGTAGTCGGGGGGAAGGCGAAAATGGCTACACCTTC.

The chain couples TRBV6-2 or TRBV6-3 to TRBJ1-5; tentatively, D is TRBD1 (6 bases). Trimming cost V 4 bases and J 7 bases, with 11 bases left between them. Germline values: CDR1 MNHEY, CDR2 SVGEGT. This CDR3 contains 13 residues. The CDR3 nucleotides are TGTGCCAGCAGTTGGGGGGGGGCCCAGCCCCAGCATTTT. Its translation is CASSWGGAQPQHF.